This T cell receptor (beta chain) was identified in a study of blood T cell repertoires in COVID-19. Background on the study: There were acute and convalescent COVID-19 samples, and they came from the United States, Italy and Spain. The cDNA or gDNA used as material had been derived from T cells, B-cell-depleted T cells, or PBMCs.

In the authors' methods: Quantification of nucleated cells was approximated via reference gene primer amplification. Clones were sequenced by immunoSEQ multiplex PCR, and TCRdb holds only the in-frame ones, with some missing. V, J and clone size were drawn from that table, and D and trimming were deduced from the DNA. The repertoire holds approximately 250,000 clones, with 75% to 90% as singletons. Participants were aged about 18 to 95 years, lived in some 23 US areas, and enrolled virtually. After removal of 3 bases from V and 7 bases from J, the junction contained 7 bases not matched to a gene. The CDR3 is 14 residues long. Germline assignment: CDR1 GTSNPN and CDR2 SVGIG (reference sequence).

The receptor was isolated from a woman in her thirties with acute COVID-19. This chain uses TRBV30 with TRBJ2-1; the match to TRBD2 covers 9 bases. Sequencing was carried out using PBMCs or T cells enriched from blood (not recorded which). The CDR3 nucleotides read TGTGCCTGGAGGTCTAGCGGGAAGAGTAATGAGCAGTTCTTC. Its translation is CAWRSSGKSNEQFF.